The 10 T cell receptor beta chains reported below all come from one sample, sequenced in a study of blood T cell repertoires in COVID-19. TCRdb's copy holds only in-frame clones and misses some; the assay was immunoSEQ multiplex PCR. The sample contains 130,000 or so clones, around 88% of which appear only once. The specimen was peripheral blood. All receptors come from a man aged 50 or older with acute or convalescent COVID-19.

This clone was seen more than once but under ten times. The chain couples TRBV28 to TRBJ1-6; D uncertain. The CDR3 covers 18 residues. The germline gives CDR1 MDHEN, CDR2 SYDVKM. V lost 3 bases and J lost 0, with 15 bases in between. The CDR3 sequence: CASSFISESYSYNSPLHF. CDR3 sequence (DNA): TGTGCCAGCAGTTTTATATCTGAGTCCTACTCCTATAATTCACCCCTCCACTTT.

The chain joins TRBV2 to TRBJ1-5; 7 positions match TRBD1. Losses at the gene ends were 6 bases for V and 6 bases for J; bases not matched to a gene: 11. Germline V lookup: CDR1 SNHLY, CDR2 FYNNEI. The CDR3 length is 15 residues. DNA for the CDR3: TGTGCCAGCAGCCTCGAAACAGGGGTTTTTCAGCCCCAGCATTTT. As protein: CASSLETGVFQPQHF.

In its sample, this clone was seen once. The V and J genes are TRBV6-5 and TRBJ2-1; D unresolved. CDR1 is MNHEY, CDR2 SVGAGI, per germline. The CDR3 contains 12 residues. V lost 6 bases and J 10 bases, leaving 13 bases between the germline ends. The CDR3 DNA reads TGTGCCAGCAGCCTTCTGGGCCGGGAGCAGTTCTTC. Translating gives CASSLLGREQFF.

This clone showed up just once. The CDR3: CASSPLRTDTQYF. As DNA, the CDR3 is TGTGCCAGCAGCCCCCTGAGGACAGATACGCAGTATTTT. V usage is TRBV3-1 (or the pseudogene TRBV3-2) and J usage is TRBJ2-3, with unresolved D. CDR1 and CDR2 from the germline V gene are LGHDT and YNNKEL (reference sequence). This CDR3 has 13 amino acids. V was pared by 4 bases and J by 3 bases, with 8 bases between.

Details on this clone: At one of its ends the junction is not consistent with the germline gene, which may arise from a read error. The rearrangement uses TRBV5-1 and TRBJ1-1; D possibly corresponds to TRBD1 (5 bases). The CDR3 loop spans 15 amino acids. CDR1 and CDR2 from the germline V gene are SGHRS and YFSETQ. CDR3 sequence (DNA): TGCGCCAACAGCTTGGTGGCAGGGTCGAACACTGAAGCTTTCTTT. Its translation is CANSLVAGSNTEAFF.

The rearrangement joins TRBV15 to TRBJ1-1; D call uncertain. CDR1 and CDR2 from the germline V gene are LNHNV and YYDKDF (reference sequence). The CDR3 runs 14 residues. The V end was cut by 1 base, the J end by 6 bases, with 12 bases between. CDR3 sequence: CATSRAHARAEAFF. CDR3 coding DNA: TGTGCCACCAGCAGAGCCCACGCTCGGGCTGAAGCTTTCTTT.

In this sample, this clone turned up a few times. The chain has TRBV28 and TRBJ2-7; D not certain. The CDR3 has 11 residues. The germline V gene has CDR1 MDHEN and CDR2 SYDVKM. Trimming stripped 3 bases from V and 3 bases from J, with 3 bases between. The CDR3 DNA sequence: TGTGCCAGCAGTTTCCTCTACGAGCAGTACTTC. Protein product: CASSFLYEQYF. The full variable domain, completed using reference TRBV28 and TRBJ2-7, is DVKVTQSSRYLVKRTGEKVFLECVQDMDHENMFWYRQDPGLGLRLIYFSYDVKMKEKGDIPEGYSVSREKKERFSLILESASTNQTSMYLCASSFLYEQYFGPGTRLTVT.

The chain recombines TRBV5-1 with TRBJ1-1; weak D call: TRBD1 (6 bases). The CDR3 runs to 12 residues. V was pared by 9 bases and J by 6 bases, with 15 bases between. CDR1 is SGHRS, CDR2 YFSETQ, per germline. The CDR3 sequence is CATRDIGAEAFF. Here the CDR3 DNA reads TGCGCCACACGGGACATCGGGGCTGAAGCTTTCTTT.

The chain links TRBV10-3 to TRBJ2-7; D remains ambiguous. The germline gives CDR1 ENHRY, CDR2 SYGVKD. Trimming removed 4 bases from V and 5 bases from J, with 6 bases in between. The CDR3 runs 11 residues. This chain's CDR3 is CAISVRDEQYF. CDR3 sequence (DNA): TGTGCCATCAGTGTGCGAGACGAGCAGTACTTC.

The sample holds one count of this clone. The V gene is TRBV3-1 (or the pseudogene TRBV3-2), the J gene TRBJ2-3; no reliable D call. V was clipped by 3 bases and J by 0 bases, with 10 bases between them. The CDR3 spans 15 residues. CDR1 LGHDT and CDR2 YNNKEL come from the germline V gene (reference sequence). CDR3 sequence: CASSQKWPSTDTQYF. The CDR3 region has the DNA TGTGCCAGCAGCCAGAAGTGGCCAAGCACAGATACGCAGTATTTT.